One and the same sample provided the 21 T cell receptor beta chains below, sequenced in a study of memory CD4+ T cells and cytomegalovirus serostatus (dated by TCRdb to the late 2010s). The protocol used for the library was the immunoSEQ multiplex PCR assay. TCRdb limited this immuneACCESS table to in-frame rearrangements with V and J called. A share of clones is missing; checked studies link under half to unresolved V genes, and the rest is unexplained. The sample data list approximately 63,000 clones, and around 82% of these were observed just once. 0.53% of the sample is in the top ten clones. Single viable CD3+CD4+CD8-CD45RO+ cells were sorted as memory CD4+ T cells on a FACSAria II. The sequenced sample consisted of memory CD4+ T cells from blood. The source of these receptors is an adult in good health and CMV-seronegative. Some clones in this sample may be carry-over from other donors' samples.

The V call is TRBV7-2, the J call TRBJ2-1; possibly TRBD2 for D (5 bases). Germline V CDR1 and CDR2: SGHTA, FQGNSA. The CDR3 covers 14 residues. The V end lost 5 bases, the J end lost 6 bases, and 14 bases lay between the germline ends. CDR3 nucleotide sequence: TGTGCCAGCAGCCCCGGGGTAGCGCGCAATGAGCAGTTCTTC. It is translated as CASSPGVARNEQFF.

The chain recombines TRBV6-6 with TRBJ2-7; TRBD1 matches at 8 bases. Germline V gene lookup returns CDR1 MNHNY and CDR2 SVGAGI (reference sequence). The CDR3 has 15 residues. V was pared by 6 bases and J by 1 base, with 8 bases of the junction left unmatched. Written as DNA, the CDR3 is TGTGCCAGCAGGTCCGGGACAGGCTCTTCCTACGAGCAGTACTTC. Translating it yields CASRSGTGSSYEQYF.

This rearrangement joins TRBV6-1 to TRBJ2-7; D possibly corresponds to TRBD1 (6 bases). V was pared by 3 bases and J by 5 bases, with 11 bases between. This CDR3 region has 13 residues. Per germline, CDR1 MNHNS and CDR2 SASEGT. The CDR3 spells CASSDVRGDEQYF. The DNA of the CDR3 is TGTGCCAGCAGTGACGTCAGGGGAGACGAGCAGTACTTC.

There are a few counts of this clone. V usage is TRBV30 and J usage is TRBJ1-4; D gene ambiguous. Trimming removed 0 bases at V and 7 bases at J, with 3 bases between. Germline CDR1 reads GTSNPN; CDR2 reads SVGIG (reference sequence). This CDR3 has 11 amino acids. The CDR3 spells CAWSVGEKLFF. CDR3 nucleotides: TGTGCCTGGAGTGTGGGTGAAAAACTGTTTTTT.

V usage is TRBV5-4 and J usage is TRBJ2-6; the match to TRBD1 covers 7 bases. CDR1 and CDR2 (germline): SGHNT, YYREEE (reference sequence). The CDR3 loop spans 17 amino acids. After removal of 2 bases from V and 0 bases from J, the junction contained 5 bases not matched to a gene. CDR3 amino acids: CASSFGAGGSGANVLTF. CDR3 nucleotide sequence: TGTGCCAGCAGCTTTGGGGCAGGGGGCTCTGGGGCCAACGTCCTGACTTTC.

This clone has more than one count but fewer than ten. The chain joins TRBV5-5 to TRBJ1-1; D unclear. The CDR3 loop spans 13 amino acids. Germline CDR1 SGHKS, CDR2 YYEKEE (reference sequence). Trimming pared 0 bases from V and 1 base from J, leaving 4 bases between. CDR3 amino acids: CASSLDWNTEAFF. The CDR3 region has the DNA TGTGCCAGCAGCTTGGATTGGAACACTGAAGCTTTCTTT.

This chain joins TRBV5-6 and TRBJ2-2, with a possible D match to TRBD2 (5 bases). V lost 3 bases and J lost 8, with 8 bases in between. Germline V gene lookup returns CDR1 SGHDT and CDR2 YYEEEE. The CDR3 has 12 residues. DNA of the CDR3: TGTGCCAGCAGCTCAAGCGGAGGGGAGCTGTTTTTT. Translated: CASSSSGGELFF.

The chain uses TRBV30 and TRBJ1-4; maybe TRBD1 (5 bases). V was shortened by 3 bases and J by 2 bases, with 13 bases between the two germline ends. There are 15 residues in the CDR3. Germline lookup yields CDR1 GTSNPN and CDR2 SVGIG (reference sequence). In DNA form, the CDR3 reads TGTGCCTGGAGGGGGTTTGGGACGACTAATGAAAAACTGTTTTTT. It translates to CAWRGFGTTNEKLFF.

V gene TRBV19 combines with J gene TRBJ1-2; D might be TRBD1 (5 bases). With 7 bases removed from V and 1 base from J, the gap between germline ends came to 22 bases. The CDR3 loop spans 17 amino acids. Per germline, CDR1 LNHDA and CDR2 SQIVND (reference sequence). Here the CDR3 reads CASKPQGRATLNYGYTF. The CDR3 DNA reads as TGTGCCAGTAAGCCCCAGGGCAGGGCAACCCTTAACTATGGCTACACCTTC. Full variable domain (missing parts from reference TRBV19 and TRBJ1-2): DGGITQSPKYLFRKEGQNVTLSCEQNLNHDAMYWYRQDPGQGLRLIYYSQIVNDFQKGDIAEGYSVSREKKESFPLTVTSAQKNPTAFYLCASKPQGRATLNYGYTFGSGTRLTVV.

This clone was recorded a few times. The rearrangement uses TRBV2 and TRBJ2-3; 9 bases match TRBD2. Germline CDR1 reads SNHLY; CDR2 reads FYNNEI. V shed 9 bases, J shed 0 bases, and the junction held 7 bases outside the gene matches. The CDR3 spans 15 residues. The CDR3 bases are TGTGCCAGTGGACTAGCGAAACTAAGCACAGATACGCAGTATTTT. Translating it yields CASGLAKLSTDTQYF.

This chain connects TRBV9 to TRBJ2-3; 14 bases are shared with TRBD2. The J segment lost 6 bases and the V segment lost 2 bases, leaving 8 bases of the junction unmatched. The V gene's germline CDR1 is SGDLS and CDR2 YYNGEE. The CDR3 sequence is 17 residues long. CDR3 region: CASSVAGLAGGADTQYF. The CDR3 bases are TGTGCCAGCAGCGTTGCCGGACTAGCGGGGGGCGCGGATACGCAGTATTTT.

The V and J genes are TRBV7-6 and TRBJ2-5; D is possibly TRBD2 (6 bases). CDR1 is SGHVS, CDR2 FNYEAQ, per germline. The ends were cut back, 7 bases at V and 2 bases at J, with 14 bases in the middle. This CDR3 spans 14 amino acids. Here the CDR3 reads CASIAERQQETQYF. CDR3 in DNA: TGTGCCAGCATAGCGGAACGACAGCAAGAGACCCAGTACTTC. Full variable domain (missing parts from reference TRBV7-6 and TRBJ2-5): GAGVSQSPRYKVTKRGQDVALRCDPISGHVSLYWYRQALGQGPEFLTYFNYEAQQDKSGLPNDRFSAERPEGSISTLTIQRTEQRDSAMYRCASIAERQQETQYFGPGTRLLVL.

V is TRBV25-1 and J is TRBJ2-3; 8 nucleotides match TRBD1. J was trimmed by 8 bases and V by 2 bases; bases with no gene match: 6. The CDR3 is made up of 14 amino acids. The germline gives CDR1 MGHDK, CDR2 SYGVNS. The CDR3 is CASSEAWTGPTQYF. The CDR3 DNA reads TGTGCCAGCAGTGAAGCTTGGACAGGGCCTACGCAGTATTTT. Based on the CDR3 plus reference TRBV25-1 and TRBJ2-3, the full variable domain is EADIYQTPRYLVIGTGKKITLECSQTMGHDKMYWYQQDPGMELHLIHYSYGVNSTEKGDLSSESTVSRIRTEHFPLTLESARPSHTSQYLCASSEAWTGPTQYFGPGTRLTVL.

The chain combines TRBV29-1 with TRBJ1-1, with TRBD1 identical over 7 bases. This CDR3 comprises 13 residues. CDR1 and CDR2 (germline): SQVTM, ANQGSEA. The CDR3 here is CILRDSMNTEAFF. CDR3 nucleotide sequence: TGCATCCTCCGGGACAGCATGAACACTGAAGCTTTCTTT.

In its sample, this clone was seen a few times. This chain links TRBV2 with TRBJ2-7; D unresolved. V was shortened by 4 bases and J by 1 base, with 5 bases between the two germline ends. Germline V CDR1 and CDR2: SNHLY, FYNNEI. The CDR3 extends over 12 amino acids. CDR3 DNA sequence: TGTGCCAGCAGTGGGCGTTCCTACGAGCAGTACTTC. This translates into CASSGRSYEQYF.

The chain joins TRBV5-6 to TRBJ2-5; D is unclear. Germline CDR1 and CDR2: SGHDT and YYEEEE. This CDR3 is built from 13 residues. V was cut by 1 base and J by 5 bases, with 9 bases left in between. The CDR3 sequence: CASSLWRVETQYF. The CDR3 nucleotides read TGTGCCAGCAGCTTGTGGCGAGTCGAGACCCAGTACTTC.

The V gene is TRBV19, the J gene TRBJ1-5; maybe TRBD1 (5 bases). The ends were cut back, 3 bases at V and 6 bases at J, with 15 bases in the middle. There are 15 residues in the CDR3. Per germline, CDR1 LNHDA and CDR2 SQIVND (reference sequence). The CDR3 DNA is TGTGCCAGTAGTATCATCGGGGGGAAGGGTCAGCCCCAGCATTTT. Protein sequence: CASSIIGGKGQPQHF.

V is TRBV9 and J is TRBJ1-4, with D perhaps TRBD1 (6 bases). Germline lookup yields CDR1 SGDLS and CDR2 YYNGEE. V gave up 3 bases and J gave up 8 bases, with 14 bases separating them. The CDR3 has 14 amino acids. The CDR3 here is CASSAGTPIEKLFF. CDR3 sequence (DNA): TGTGCCAGCAGCGCCGGGACACCCATAGAAAAACTGTTTTTT.

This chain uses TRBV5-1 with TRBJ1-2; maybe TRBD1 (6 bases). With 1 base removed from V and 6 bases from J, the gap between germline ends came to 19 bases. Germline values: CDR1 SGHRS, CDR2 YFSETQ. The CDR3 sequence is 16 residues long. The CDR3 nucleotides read TGCGCCAGCAGCTTGAGGACAGCCGCGATTAGGGATGGCTACACCTTC. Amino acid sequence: CASSLRTAAIRDGYTF.

Here the CDR3 DNA reads TGTGCCAGCAGCTCGAACCTAGCAGGGTCGGGGAACTATGGCTACACCTTC. Its protein product is CASSSNLAGSGNYGYTF. V usage is TRBV5-4 and J usage is TRBJ1-2; a weak D match, TRBD1 (5 bases). The ends were cut back, 3 bases at V and 2 bases at J, with 20 bases in the middle. There are 17 residues in the CDR3. Germline CDR1 is SGHNT and CDR2 is YYREEE (reference sequence).

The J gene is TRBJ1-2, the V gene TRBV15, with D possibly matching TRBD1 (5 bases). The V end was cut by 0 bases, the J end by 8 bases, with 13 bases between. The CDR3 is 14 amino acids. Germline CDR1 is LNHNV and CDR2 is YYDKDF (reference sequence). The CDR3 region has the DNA TGTGCCACCAGCAGAGATGGGACGGTTTCCGGCTACACCTTC. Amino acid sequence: CATSRDGTVSGYTF.